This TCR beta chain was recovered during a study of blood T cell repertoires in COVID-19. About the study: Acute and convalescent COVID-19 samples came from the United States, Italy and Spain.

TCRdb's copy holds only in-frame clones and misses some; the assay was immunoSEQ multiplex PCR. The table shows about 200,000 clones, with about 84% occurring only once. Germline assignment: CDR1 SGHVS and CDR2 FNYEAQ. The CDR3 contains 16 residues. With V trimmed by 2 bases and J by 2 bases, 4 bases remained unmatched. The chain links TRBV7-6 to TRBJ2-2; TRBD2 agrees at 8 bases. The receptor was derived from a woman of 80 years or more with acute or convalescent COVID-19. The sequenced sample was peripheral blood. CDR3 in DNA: TGTGCCAGCAGCTTACTTAGCGGGACTAACACCGGGGAGCTGTTTTTT. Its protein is CASSLLSGTNTGELFF.